The following is a TCR beta chain sequence with its context. These data belong to a study of OX40 agonist ivuxolimab in advanced cancers. About the research overall: Recorded diagnoses for dose-escalation patients were hepatocellular carcinoma, melanoma, renal cell or head and neck cancer. Prior therapy, whether anti-PD-1, anti-PD-L1 or anti-CTLA-4, was allowed, and more than 35% had some.

Libraries were prepared by immunoSEQ multiplex PCR; TCRdb keeps only in-frame clonotypes and omits some of them. The table lists about 39,000 clones, 70% to 90% of them singletons. Trimming stripped 7 bases from V and 4 bases from J, with 11 bases between. This CDR3 has 12 residues. CDR1 is SQVTM, CDR2 ANQGSEA, per germline. The chain has TRBV29-1 and TRBJ2-1; D is unclear. This specimen was CD4+ or CD8+ T cells sorted from blood, taken in a trial of the OX40 agonist ivuxolimab. The receptor was isolated from an adult with an advanced solid tumor such as melanoma, head and neck, liver or kidney cancer. This CDR3 reads CSGADGYNEQFF. CDR3 in DNA: TGCAGCGGAGCCGACGGGTACAATGAGCAGTTCTTC.